This TCR beta chain was captured in a study of blood T cell repertoires in COVID-19. Authors' data handling: The assay estimated nucleated cells by amplifying reference gene primers. Profiled with immunoSEQ multiplex PCR; TCRdb holds only in-frame clones, not every one. That table is the source of V, J and clone size, and D and trimming were worked out from the DNA. The sample includes under 45,000 clones, 65% to 90% of them seen just once. Germline lookup yields CDR1 DFQATT and CDR2 SNEGSKA (reference sequence). The junction had 5 bases not matched to a gene; V was cut back by 3 bases and J by 8 bases. CDR3 length equals 14 residues.

The receptor was derived from a middle-aged man with active COVID-19. J is TRBJ1-6 and V is TRBV20-1; 9 bases line up with TRBD1. The sequenced sample consisted of peripheral blood. The CDR3 here is CSASPDRGDSPLHF. The CDR3 bases are TGCAGTGCTAGTCCGGACAGGGGTGATTCACCCCTCCACTTT.